The TCR beta chain described here comes from a study of technical replicates of blood from a handful of donors. Germline CDR1 reads ENHRY; CDR2 reads SYGVKD. The V gene end was trimmed by 10 bases and the J gene end by 4 bases; junction bases not matched to a gene: 7. The CDR3 spans 13 residues. TCRdb's table, derived via immunoSEQ multiplex PCR, lists solely in-frame clones and lacks some. The table has about 82,000 clones, around 96% seen once. The receptor's source is a human donor in good health. Sequencing used T cells isolated from PBMCs. This chain connects TRBV10-3 to TRBJ1-5; 7 bases agree with TRBD1. The CDR3 DNA reads TGTGCCACGAGACAGGGCCCGAATCAGCCCCAGCATTTT. Translated, it gives CATRQGPNQPQHF.